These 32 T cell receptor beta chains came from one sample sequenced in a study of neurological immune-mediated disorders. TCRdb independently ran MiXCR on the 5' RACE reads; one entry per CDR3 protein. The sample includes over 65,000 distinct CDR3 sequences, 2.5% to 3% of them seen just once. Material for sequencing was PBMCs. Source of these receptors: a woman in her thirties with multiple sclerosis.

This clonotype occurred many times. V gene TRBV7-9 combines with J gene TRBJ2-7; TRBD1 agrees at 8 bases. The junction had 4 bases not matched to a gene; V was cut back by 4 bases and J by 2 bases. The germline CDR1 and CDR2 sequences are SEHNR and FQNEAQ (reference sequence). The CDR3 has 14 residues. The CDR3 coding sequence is TGTGCCAGCAGCTCTGACAGGGGACCCTACGAGCAGTACTTC. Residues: CASSSDRGPYEQYF. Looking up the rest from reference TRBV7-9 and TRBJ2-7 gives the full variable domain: DTGVSQNPRHKITKRGQNVTFRCDPISEHNRLYWYRQTLGQGPEFLTYFQNEAQLEKSRLLSDRFSAERPKGSFSTLEIQRTEQGDSAMYLCASSSDRGPYEQYFGPGTRLTVT.

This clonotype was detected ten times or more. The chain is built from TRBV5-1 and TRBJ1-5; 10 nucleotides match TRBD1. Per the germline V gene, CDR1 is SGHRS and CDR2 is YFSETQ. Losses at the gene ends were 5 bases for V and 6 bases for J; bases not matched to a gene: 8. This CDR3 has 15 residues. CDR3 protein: CASRCGQGDCQPQHF. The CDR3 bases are TGCGCCAGCAGATGCGGACAGGGGGATTGTCAGCCCCAGCATTTT.

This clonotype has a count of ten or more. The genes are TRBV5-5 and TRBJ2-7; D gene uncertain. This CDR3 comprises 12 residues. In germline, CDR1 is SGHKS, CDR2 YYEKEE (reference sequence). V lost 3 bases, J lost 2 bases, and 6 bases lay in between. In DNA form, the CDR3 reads TGTGCCAGCAGCTACCTACCCTACGAGCAGTACTTC. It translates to CASSYLPYEQYF. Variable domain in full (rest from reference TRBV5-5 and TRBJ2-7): DAGVTQSPTHLIKTRGQQVTLRCSPISGHKSVSWYQQVLGQGPQFIFQYYEKEERGRGNFPDRFSARQFPNYSSELNVNALLLGDSALYLCASSYLPYEQYFGPGTRLTVT.

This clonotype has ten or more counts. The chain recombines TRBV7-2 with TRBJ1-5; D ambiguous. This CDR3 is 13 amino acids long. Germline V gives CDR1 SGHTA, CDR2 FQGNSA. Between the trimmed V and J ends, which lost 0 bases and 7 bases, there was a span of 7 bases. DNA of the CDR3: TGTGCCAGCAGCTTAGCAGTTCGACAGCCCCAGCATTTT. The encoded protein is CASSLAVRQPQHF.

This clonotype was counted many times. The DNA of the CDR3 is TGCGCCAGCATGGCCCTAGGGGACTCCTACGAGCAGTACTTC. Its translation: CASMALGDSYEQYF. The chain is built from TRBV5-1 and TRBJ2-7; perhaps TRBD1 as D (5 bases). Per germline, CDR1 SGHRS and CDR2 YFSETQ. Trimming shortened V by 6 bases and J by 0 bases, and 13 bases separated the two germline ends. The CDR3 runs to 14 residues.

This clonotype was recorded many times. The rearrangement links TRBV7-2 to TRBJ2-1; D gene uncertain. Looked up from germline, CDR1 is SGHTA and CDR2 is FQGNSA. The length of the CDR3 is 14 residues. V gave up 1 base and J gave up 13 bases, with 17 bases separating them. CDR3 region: CASSLVSISRRQFF. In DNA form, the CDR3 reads TGTGCCAGCAGCTTAGTGAGCATATCCAGGCGACAGTTCTTC. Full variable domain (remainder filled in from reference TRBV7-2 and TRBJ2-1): GAGVSQSPSNKVTEKGKDVELRCDPISGHTALYWYRQSLGQGLEFLIYFQGNSAPDKSGLPSDRFSAERTGGSVSTLTIQRTQQEDSAVYLCASSLVSISRRQFFGPGTRLTVL.

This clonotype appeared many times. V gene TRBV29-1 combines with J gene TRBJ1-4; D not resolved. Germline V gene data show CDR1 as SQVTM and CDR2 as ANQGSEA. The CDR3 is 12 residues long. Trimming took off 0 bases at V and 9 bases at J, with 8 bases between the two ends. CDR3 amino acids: CSVEEASKKLFF. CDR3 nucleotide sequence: TGCAGCGTTGAAGAGGCTTCTAAAAAACTGTTTTTT. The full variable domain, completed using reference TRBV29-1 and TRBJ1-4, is SAVISQKPSRDICQRGTSLTIQCQVDSQVTMMFWYRQQPGQSLTLIATANQGSEATYESGFVIDKFPISRPNLTFSTLTVSNMSPEDSSIYLCSVEEASKKLFFGSGTQLSVL.

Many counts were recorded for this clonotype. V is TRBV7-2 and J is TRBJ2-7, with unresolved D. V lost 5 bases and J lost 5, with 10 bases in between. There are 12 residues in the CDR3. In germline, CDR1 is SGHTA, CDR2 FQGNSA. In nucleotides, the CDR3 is TGTGCCAGCAGCCACACGGCGGACGAGCAGTACTTC. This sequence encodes CASSHTADEQYF.

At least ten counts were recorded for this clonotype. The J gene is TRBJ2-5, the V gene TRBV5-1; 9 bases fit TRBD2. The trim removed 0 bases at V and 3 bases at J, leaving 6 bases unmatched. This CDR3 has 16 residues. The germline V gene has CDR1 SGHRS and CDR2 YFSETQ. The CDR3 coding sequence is TGCGCCAGCAGCTTGGCGCCGGTAGCGGGAGAAGAGACCCAGTACTTC. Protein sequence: CASSLAPVAGEETQYF. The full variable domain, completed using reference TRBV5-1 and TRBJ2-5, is KAGVTQTPRYLIKTRGQQVTLSCSPISGHRSVSWYQQTPGQGLQFLFEYFSETQRNKGNFPGRFSGRQFSNSRSEMNVSTLELGDSALYLCASSLAPVAGEETQYFGPGTRLLVL.

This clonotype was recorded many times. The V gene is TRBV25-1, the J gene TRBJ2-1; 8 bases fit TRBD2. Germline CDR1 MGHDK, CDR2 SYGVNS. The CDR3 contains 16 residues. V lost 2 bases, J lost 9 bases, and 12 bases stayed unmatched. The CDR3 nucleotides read TGTGCCAGCAGTGAAGGGGTCCAGCGGGAGTTCGGTGAGCAGTTCTTC. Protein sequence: CASSEGVQREFGEQFF.

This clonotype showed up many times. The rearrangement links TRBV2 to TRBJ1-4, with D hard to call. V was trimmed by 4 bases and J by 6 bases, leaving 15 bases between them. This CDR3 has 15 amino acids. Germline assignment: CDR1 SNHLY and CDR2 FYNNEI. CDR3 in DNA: TGTGCCAGCAGTGGGTCGGCAGGCGACCATGAAAAACTGTTTTTT. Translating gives CASSGSAGDHEKLFF.

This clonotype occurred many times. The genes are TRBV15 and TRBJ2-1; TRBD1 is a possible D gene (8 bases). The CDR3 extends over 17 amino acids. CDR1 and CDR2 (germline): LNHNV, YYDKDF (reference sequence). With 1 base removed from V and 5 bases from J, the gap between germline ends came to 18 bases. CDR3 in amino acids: CATSRGGGQGAHNEQFF. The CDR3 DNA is TGTGCCACCAGCAGAGGGGGGGGGCAGGGGGCCCACAATGAGCAGTTCTTC.

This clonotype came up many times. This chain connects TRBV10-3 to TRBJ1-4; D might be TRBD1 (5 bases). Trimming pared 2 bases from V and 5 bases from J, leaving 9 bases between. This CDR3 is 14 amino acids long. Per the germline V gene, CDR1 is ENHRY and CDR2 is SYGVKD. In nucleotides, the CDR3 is TGTGCCATCAGTGAGGGGACGTCAAATGAAAAACTGTTTTTT. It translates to CAISEGTSNEKLFF.

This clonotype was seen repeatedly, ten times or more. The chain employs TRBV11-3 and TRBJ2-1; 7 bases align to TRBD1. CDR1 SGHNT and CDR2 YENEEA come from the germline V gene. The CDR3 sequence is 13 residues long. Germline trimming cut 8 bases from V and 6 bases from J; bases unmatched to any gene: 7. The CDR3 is CASSWTGLNEQFF. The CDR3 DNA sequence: TGTGCCAGCTCCTGGACAGGCCTCAATGAGCAGTTCTTC.

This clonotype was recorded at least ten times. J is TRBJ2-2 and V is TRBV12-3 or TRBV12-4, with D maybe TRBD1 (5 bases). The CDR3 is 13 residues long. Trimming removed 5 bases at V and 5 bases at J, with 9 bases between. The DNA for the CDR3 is TGTGCCAGCAGTCGTCGGACAACCGGGGAGCTGTTTTTT. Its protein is CASSRRTTGELFF.

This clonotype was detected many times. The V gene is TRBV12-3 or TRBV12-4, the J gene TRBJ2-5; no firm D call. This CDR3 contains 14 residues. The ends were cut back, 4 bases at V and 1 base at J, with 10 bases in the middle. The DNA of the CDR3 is TGTGCCAGCAGTTCCGGACGTTCCCAAGAGACCCAGTACTTC. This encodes CASSSGRSQETQYF.

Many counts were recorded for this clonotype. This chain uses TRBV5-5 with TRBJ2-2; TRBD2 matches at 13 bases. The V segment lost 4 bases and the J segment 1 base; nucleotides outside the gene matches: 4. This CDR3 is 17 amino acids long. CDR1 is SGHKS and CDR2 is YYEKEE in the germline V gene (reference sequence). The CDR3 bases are TGTGCCAGCAGCCGGTGGACTAGCGGGAGGAACACCGGGGAGCTGTTTTTT. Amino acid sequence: CASSRWTSGRNTGELFF.

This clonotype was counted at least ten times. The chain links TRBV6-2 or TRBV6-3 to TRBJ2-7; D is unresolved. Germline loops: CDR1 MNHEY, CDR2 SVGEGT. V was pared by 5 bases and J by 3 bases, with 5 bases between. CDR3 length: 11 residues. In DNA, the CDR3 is TGTGCCAGCAGTCAAAACTACGAGCAGTACTTC. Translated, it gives CASSQNYEQYF.

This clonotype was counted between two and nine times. The CDR3: CASSLSVQNGPLRNTIYF. CDR3 bases: TGTGCCAGCAGCTTGTCTGTCCAGAACGGACCCCTGAGAAACACCATATATTTT. The V and J genes are TRBV7-9 and TRBJ1-3; D gene uncertain. The CDR3 has 18 residues. Germline assignment: CDR1 SEHNR and CDR2 FQNEAQ (reference sequence). The V end lost 3 bases, the J end lost 5 bases, and 23 bases lay between the germline ends.

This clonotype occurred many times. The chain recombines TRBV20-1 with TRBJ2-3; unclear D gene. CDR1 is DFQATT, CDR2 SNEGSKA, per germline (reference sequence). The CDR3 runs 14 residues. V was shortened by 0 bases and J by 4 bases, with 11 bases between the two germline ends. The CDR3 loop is CSAREVVEPDTQYF. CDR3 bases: TGCAGTGCTAGAGAGGTAGTTGAACCAGATACGCAGTATTTT.

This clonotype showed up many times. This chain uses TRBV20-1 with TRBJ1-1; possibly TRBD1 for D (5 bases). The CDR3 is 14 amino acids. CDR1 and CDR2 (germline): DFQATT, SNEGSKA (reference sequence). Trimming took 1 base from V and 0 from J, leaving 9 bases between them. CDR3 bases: TGCAGTGCTAGAGGGGGCAGCCTGAACACTGAAGCTTTCTTT. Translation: CSARGGSLNTEAFF.

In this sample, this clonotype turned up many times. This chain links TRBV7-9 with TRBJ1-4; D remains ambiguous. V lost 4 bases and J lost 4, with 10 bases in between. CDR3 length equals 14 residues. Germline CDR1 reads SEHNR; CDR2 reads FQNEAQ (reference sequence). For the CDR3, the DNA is TGTGCCAGCAGCTCCAAGGACGGTAATGAAAAACTGTTTTTT. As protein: CASSSKDGNEKLFF.

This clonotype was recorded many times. CDR3 residues: CSATALGGPNYGYTF. The CDR3, as DNA: TGCAGTGCTACAGCCCTCGGGGGGCCTAACTATGGCTACACCTTC. The J gene is TRBJ1-2, the V gene TRBV20-1; a possible D gene is TRBD1 (6 bases). Germline V gene lookup returns CDR1 DFQATT and CDR2 SNEGSKA (reference sequence). The CDR3 has 15 amino acids. The germline V and J ends were trimmed by 4 bases and 0 bases, with 15 bases remaining between them.

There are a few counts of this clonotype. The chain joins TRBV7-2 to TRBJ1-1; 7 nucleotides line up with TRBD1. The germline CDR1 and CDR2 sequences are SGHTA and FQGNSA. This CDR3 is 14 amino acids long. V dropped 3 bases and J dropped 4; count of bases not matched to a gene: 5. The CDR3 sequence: CASSFQGGITEAFF. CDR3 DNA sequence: TGTGCCAGCAGCTTTCAGGGGGGGATCACTGAAGCTTTCTTT.

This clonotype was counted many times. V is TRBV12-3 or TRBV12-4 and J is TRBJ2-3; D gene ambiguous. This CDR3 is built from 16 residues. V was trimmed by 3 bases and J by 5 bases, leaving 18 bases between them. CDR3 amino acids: CASSFLDSPFQDTQYF. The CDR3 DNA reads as TGTGCCAGCAGTTTTTTGGATTCCCCTTTTCAAGATACGCAGTATTTT.

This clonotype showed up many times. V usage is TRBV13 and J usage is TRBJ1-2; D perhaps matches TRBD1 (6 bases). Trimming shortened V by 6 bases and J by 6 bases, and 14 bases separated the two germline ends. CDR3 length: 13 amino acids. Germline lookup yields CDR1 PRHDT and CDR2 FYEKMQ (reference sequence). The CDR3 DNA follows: TGTGCCAGCAGTACACAGGGAGGGCATGGCTACACCTTC. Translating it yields CASSTQGGHGYTF.

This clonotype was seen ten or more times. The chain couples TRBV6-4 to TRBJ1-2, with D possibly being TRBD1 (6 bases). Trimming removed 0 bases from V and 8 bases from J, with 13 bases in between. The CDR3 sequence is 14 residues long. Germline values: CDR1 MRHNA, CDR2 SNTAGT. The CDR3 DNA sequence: TGTGCCAGCAGTGACTCGGGGGCAGCTGGGGGCTACACCTTC. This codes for CASSDSGAAGGYTF.

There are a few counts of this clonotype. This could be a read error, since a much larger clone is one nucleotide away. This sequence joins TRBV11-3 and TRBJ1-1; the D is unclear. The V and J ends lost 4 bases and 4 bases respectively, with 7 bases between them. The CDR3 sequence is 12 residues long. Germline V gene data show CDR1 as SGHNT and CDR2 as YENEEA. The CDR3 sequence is CASSSMSTEAFF. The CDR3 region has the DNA TGTGCCAGCAGCTCTATGAGCACTGAAGCTTTCTTT.

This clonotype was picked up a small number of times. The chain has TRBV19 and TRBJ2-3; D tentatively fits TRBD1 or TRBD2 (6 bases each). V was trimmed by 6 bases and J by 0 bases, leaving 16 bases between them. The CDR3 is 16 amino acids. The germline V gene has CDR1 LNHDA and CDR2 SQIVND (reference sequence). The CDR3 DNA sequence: TGTGCCAGTAGCCCAGGGGTAGCGGCTAGCACAGATACGCAGTATTTT. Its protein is CASSPGVAASTDTQYF.

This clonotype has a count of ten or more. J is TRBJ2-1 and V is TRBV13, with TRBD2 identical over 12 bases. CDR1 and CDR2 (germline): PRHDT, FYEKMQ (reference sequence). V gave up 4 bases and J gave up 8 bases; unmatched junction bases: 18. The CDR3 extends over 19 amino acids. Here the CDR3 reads CASSSLSGLAGQLTDEQFF. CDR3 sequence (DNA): TGTGCCAGCAGCTCCCTCTCAGGACTAGCGGGACAACTGACAGATGAGCAGTTCTTC.

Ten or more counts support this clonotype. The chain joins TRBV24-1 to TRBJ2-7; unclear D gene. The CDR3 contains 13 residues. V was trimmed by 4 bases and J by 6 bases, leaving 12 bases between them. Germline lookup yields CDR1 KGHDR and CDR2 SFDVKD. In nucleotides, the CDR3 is TGTGCCACCAGTGACCCCCTCCTAGGCGAGCAGTACTTC. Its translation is CATSDPLLGEQYF.

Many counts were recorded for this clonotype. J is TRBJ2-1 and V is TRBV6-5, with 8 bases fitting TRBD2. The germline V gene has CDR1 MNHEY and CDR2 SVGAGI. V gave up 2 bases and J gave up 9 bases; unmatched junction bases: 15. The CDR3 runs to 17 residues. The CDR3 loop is CASSYARTSLQDLEQFF. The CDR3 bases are TGTGCCAGCAGTTACGCCCGGACTAGCCTACAGGACCTTGAGCAGTTCTTC.